The 15 T cell receptor beta chains presented below share a single source sample, sequenced in a study of shared clonotypes between healthy human individuals (dated by TCRdb to 2018 to 2020). The library relied on the immunoSEQ multiplex PCR assay. TCRdb provides this immuneACCESS table in a form limited to in-frame rearrangements. Some clones are lacking; in checked studies, under half of them reflect an unresolved V gene, and why the rest are absent is not known. The sample records around 600,000 clones, 95% to 98% of which are singletons. The biggest ten clones account for 0.3% of the sample. CD8 naive samples were obtained by positive selection for CCR7 among CD45RO-negative cells, yielding a CD45RA+CCR7+ population from which TemRA cells were excluded. Sequencing used naive CD8+ T cells sorted from blood. Sample cell subset or site, as interpreted from the label and publication: CD45RA+CCR7+. The source is a man aged 30 to 45 in good health.

With respect to this clone: The sample contains more than one DNA sequence encoding this CDR3. The V and J genes are TRBV7-9 and TRBJ2-7, with TRBD1 matching 9 bases. This CDR3 comprises 14 residues. CDR1 and CDR2 (germline): SEHNR, FQNEAQ (reference sequence). Losses at the gene ends were 4 bases for V and 4 bases for J; bases not matched to a gene: 5. The CDR3 sequence: CASSSTDRGYEQYF. CDR3 in DNA: TGTGCCAGCAGCTCCACGGACAGGGGATACGAGCAGTACTTC.

V usage is TRBV11-3 and J usage is TRBJ2-2; 7 bases line up with TRBD1. Germline trimming cut 5 bases from V and 4 bases from J; bases unmatched to any gene: 16. The CDR3 is 18 residues long. CDR1 and CDR2 from the germline V gene are SGHNT and YENEEA. CDR3 in amino acids: CASSPRTGRTSSTGELFF. The CDR3 DNA is TGTGCCAGCAGCCCTAGGACAGGCAGGACCTCCAGCACCGGGGAGCTGTTTTTT.

This rearrangement joins TRBV28 to TRBJ2-7; D possibly corresponds to TRBD1 (6 bases). V was shortened by 6 bases and J by 9 bases, with 24 bases between the two germline ends. CDR1 is MDHEN and CDR2 is SYDVKM in the germline V gene. The length of the CDR3 is 15 residues. CDR3 loop: CASRSTGTSLLGQYF. The CDR3 DNA reads as TGTGCCAGCAGAAGCACCGGGACATCCCTCCTGGGGCAGTACTTC.

This chain links TRBV13 with TRBJ1-2; unclear D gene. The V end lost 3 bases, the J end lost 7 bases, and 12 bases lay between the germline ends. The CDR3 is 13 residues long. Germline CDR1 is PRHDT and CDR2 is FYEKMQ (reference sequence). In nucleotides, the CDR3 is TGTGCCAGCAGCTTGAGGGATCTGGCTGGCTACACCTTC. Protein sequence: CASSLRDLAGYTF.

The chain employs TRBV4-1 and TRBJ2-7; 16 bases line up with TRBD2. Germline assignment: CDR1 MGHRA and CDR2 YSYEKL. CDR3 length equals 17 residues. Unmatched junction bases numbered 6, after V lost 3 bases and J lost 4 bases. The CDR3 sequence is CASSQGLAGGPGYEQYF. CDR3 in DNA: TGCGCCAGCAGCCAGGGACTAGCGGGAGGGCCGGGGTACGAGCAGTACTTC.

This chain joins TRBV2 and TRBJ2-2, with D possibly being TRBD2 (5 bases). Germline V gene sequence: CDR1 SNHLY, CDR2 FYNNEI. V lost 5 bases to trimming and J lost 7 bases, with 14 bases between them. The CDR3 runs 14 residues. The CDR3 nucleotides are TGTGCCAGCAGTAACGGCCGTCGGGACGGGGAGCTGTTTTTT. Amino acid sequence: CASSNGRRDGELFF. Variable domain in full (rest from reference TRBV2 and TRBJ2-2): EPEVTQTPSHQVTQMGQEVILRCVPISNHLYFYWYRQILGQKVEFLVSFYNNEISEKSEIFDDQFSVERPDGSNFTLKIRSTKLEDSAMYFCASSNGRRDGELFFGEGSRLTVL.

V is TRBV10-3 and J is TRBJ2-1; D is undetermined. The CDR3 is 13 residues long. The germline V gene encodes CDR1 ENHRY and CDR2 SYGVKD. With 7 bases removed from V and 7 bases from J, the gap between germline ends came to 14 bases. CDR3 DNA sequence: TGTGCCATCACCTCCCCCGCCTTAAATGAGCAGTTCTTC. It codes for CAITSPALNEQFF.

The gene calls are TRBV28 and TRBJ1-1, with a possible D match to TRBD1 (6 bases). From germline, CDR1 is MDHEN and CDR2 SYDVKM. V dropped 3 bases and J dropped 4 bases, with 12 bases sitting between them. The CDR3 length is 14 residues. The CDR3 protein is CASSFTGLGTEAFF. CDR3 in DNA: TGTGCCAGCAGTTTCACAGGGCTGGGCACTGAAGCTTTCTTT.

The chain joins TRBV27 to TRBJ1-2, with TRBD1 identical over 7 bases. Trimming at V came to 5 bases and at J to 2 bases, leaving 8 bases not matched to a gene. CDR3 length: 15 amino acids. Germline CDR1 MNHEY, CDR2 SMNVEV (reference sequence). The CDR3 spells CASSSRDSLNYGYTF. CDR3 in DNA: TGTGCCAGCAGTAGCCGGGACAGCCTCAACTATGGCTACACCTTC.

The genes are TRBV29-1 and TRBJ2-3; D possibly matches TRBD1 or TRBD2 (5 bases each). Trimming removed 1 base at V and 4 bases at J, with 15 bases between. Germline V gene sequence: CDR1 SQVTM, CDR2 ANQGSEA. CDR3 size: 15 residues. CDR3 amino acids: CSVEGTGPHSDTQYF. For the CDR3, the DNA is TGCAGCGTTGAAGGTACGGGACCTCATTCAGATACGCAGTATTTT.

CDR3 sequence: CSVEIWGRAGYGYTF. CDR3 coding DNA: TGCAGCGTTGAAATTTGGGGAAGGGCCGGCTATGGCTACACCTTC. The V and J genes are TRBV29-1 and TRBJ1-2, with D unresolved. Per the germline V gene, CDR1 is SQVTM and CDR2 is ANQGSEA. This CDR3 region has 15 residues. The germline V and J ends were trimmed by 2 bases and 4 bases, with 17 bases remaining between them. The whole variable domain, remainder taken from reference TRBV29-1 and TRBJ1-2, is SAVISQKPSRDICQRGTSLTIQCQVDSQVTMMFWYRQQPGQSLTLIATANQGSEATYESGFVIDKFPISRPNLTFSTLTVSNMSPEDSSIYLCSVEIWGRAGYGYTFGSGTRLTVV.

The J gene is TRBJ2-7, the V gene TRBV4-3; D is uncertain. Per the germline V gene, CDR1 is LGHNA and CDR2 is YSLEER. Trimming took 0 bases from V and 6 from J, leaving 15 bases between them. The CDR3 runs to 15 residues. DNA for the CDR3: TGCGCCAGCAGCCAAGATTTACATGTTCGAAGCGAGCAGTACTTC. Amino acids: CASSQDLHVRSEQYF.

The CDR3 DNA follows: TGTGCCAGCAGCCATCTAGCGGGAGGATACAATGAGCAGTTCTTC. This sequence encodes CASSHLAGGYNEQFF. The V and J genes are TRBV14 and TRBJ2-1, with 11 bases matching TRBD2. Germline V lookup: CDR1 SGHDN, CDR2 FVKESK. The CDR3 sequence is 15 residues long. Germline trimming cut 3 bases from V and 4 bases from J; bases unmatched to any gene: 2.

The J gene is TRBJ1-5, the V gene TRBV5-4; TRBD1 matches 7 bases. The CDR3 covers 15 residues. J lost 4 bases, V lost 0 bases, and 4 bases had no gene match. Germline-derived CDR1 and CDR2 are SGHNT and YYREEE (reference sequence). The CDR3 reads CASSLEPGQNQPQHF. The CDR3 nucleotides are TGTGCCAGCAGCTTGGAACCGGGACAGAATCAGCCCCAGCATTTT.

CDR3: CATSRDRSSKYEQYF. CDR3 bases: TGTGCCACCAGCAGGGACAGGAGTTCTAAGTACGAGCAGTACTTC. The chain carries TRBV15 and TRBJ2-7; 7 bases align to TRBD1. This CDR3 has 15 amino acids. Per germline, CDR1 LNHNV and CDR2 YYDKDF (reference sequence). The junction had 9 bases not matched to a gene; V was cut back by 3 bases and J by 4 bases.